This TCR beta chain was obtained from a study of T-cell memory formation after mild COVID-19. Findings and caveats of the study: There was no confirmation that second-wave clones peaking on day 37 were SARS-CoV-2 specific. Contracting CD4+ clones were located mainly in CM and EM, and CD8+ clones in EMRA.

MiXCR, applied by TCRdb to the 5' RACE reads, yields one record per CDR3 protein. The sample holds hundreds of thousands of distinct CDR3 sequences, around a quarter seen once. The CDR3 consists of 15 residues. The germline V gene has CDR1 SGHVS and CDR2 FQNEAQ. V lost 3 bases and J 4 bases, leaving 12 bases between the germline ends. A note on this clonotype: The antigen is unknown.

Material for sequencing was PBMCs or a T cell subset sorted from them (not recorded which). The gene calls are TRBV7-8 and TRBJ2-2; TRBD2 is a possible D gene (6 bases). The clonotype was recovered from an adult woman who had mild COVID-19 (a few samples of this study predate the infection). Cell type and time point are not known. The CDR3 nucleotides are TGTGCCAGCAGCTTCGGCGGGGACCCCACCGGGGAGCTGTTTTTT. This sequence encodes CASSFGGDPTGELFF.